The present T cell receptor (beta chain) was sequenced within a study of shared clonotypes between healthy human individuals. Each subset's genomic DNA was split evenly across several immunoSEQ plates. Unsorted PBMC samples were amplified in replicate PCRs containing roughly 300 ng DNA, roughly 33,000 T cell genomes. TCRdb keeps only in-frame clones here, not all; method: immunoSEQ multiplex PCR. The data contain about 510,000 clones, less than 85% of them singletons. As to this clone: The antigen is undetermined.

Genomic DNA for unsorted samples, which was extracted with the QIAamp DNA Blood Mini kit, came from 81 million or so PBMCs. Germline V lookup: CDR1 KGHSH, CDR2 LQKENI. This CDR3 spans 15 amino acids. Trimming pared 6 bases from V and 8 bases from J, leaving 19 bases between. General study results and limits: Few donors restricted represented genetic and exposure-history diversity.

Sequenced sample: PBMCs. The sequence came from a woman aged 40 to 55 in good health. Some clones in this sample may be carry-over from other donors' samples. The gene calls are TRBV18 and TRBJ1-4, with D possibly matching TRBD1 (6 bases). The CDR3 reads CASSRPGARGEKLFF. CDR3 nucleotides: TGTGCCAGCTCCCGGCCAGGAGCAAGGGGGGAAAAACTGTTTTTT.